Detailed here is one TCR beta chain. Its antigen remains unidentified. Some clones are missing from TCRdb's copy, which holds only in-frame ones; the method was immunoSEQ multiplex PCR. The data hold about 59,000 clones, with approximately 80% observed a single time. This CDR3 is 16 amino acids long. The ends lost 3 bases at V and 7 bases at J; junction bases unmatched: 7. Germline CDR1 SNHLY, CDR2 FYNNEI. This specimen belongs to a study of radiation and T cells in renal cell carcinoma. Findings and limits, study-wide: Top tumor clonotypes rose in blood 2 weeks post-radiation, then contracted.

Time point here: baseline pretreatment blood. Treatment meaning: 15 Gy SBRT to primary tumor, nephrectomy 4 weeks later. Radiation-treated patients gave blood at baseline, week 2 and week 4. The receptor was isolated from a man aged 55 to 70 with renal cell carcinoma. The chain is built from TRBV2 and TRBJ1-6, with 9 bases matching TRBD1. Sequences were derived from blood, sampled from a patient whose treatment included radiotherapy and nephrectomy. CDR3 DNA: TGTGCCAGCAGTGATTTACAGGGGGCGGGGAATTCACCCCTCCACTTT. Protein: CASSDLQGAGNSPLHF.